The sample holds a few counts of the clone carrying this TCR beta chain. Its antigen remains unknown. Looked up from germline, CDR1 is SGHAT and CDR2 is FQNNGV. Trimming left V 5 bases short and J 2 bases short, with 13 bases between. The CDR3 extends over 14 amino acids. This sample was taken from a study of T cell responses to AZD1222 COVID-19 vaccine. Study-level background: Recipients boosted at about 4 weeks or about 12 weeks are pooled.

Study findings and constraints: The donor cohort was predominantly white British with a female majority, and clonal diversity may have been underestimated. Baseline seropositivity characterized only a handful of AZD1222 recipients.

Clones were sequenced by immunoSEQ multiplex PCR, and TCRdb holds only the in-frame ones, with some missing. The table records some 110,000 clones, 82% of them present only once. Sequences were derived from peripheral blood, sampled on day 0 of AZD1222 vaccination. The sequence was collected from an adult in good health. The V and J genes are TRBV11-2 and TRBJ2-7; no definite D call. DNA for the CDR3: TGTGCCAGCAGCGCCGCTAGGACCCCCTACGAGCAGTACTTC. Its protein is CASSAARTPYEQYF.